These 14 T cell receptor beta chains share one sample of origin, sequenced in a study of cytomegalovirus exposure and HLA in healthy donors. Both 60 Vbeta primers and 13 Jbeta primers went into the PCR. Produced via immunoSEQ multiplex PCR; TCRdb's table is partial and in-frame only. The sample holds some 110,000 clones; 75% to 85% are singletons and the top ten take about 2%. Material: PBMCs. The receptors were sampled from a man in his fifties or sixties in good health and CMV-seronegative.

CDR3 residues: CASSSDSFYGYTF. The CDR3 DNA sequence: TGTGCCAGCAGCTCTGACAGTTTCTATGGCTACACCTTC. The chain uses TRBV7-9 and TRBJ1-2; TRBD1 is a possible D gene (5 bases). From germline, CDR1 is SEHNR and CDR2 FQNEAQ (reference sequence). V lost 4 bases and J 4 bases, leaving 10 bases between the germline ends. The CDR3 spans 13 residues. The complete variable domain, with remaining parts taken from reference TRBV7-9 and TRBJ1-2, reads DTGVSQNPRHKITKRGQNVTFRCDPISEHNRLYWYRQTLGQGPEFLTYFQNEAQLEKSRLLSDRFSAERPKGSFSTLEIQRTEQGDSAMYLCASSSDSFYGYTFGSGTRLTVV.

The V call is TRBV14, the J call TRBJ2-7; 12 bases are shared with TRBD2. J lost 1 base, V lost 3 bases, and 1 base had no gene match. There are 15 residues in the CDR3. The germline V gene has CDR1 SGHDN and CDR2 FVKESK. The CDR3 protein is CASSQTSGGSYEQYF. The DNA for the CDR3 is TGTGCCAGCAGCCAGACTAGCGGGGGTTCCTACGAGCAGTACTTC. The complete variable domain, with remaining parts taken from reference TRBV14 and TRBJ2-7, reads EAGVTQFPSHSVIEKGQTVTLRCDPISGHDNLYWYRRVMGKEIKFLLHFVKESKQDESGMPNNRFLAERTGGTYSTLKVQPAELEDSGVYFCASSQTSGGSYEQYFGPGTRLTVT.

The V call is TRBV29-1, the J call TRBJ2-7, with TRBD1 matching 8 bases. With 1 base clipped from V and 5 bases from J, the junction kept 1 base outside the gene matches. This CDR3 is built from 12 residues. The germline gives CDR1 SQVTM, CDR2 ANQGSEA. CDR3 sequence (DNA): TGCAGCGTTGAAGGACAGGGGAACGAGCAGTACTTC. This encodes CSVEGQGNEQYF.

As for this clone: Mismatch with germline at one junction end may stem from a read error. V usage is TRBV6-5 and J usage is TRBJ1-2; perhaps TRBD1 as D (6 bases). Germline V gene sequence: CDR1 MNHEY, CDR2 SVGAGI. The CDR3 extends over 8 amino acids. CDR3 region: CAGLRGMF. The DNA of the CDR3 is TGTGCCGGCCTCAGGGGAATGTTC.

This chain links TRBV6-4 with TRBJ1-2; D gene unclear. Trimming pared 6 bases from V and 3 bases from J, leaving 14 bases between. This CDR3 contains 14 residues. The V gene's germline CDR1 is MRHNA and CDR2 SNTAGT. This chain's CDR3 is CASSPEFRDYGYTF. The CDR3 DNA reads TGTGCCAGCAGCCCGGAGTTTCGGGACTATGGCTACACCTTC.

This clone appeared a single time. CDR3 amino acids: CAWTGKANYGYTF. The CDR3 nucleotides are TGTGCCTGGACAGGGAAAGCTAACTATGGCTACACCTTC. The chain links TRBV30 to TRBJ1-2; D may be TRBD1 (5 bases). Trimming shortened V by 4 bases and J by 0 bases, and 9 bases separated the two germline ends. The germline CDR1 and CDR2 sequences are GTSNPN and SVGIG (reference sequence). This CDR3 region has 13 residues.

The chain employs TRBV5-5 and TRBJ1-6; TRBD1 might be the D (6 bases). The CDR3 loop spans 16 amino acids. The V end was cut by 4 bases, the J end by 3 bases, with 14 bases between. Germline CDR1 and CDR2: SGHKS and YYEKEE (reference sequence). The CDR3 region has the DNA TGTGCCAGCAGCCCTAGACAGGACCTCTATAATTCACCCCTCCACTTT. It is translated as CASSPRQDLYNSPLHF.

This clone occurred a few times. DNA for the CDR3: TGTGCCAGCAGTTTAATGGGGCCCTATGGCTACACCTTC. Translating it yields CASSLMGPYGYTF. V gene TRBV27 combines with J gene TRBJ1-2; possible D gene TRBD1, 5 bases. V lost 2 bases and J 4 bases, leaving 8 bases between the germline ends. Germline loops: CDR1 MNHEY, CDR2 SMNVEV (reference sequence). The CDR3 totals 13 residues.

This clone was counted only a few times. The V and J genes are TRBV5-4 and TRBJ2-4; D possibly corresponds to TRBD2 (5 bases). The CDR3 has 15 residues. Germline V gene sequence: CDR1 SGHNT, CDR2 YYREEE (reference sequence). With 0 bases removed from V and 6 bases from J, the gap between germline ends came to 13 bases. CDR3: CASSLAGTSRNIQYF. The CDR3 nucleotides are TGTGCCAGCAGCTTGGCGGGAACTTCCAGAAACATTCAGTACTTC.

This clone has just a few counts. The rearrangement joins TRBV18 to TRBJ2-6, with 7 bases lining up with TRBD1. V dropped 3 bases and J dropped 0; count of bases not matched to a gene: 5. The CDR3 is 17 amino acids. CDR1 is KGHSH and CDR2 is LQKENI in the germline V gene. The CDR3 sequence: CASSPWDSRSGANVLTF. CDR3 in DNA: TGTGCCAGCTCACCTTGGGACAGCCGCTCTGGGGCCAACGTCCTGACTTTC.

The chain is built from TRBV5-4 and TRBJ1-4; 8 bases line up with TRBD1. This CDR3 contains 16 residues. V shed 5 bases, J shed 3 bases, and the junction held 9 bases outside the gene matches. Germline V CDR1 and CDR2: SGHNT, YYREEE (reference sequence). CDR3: CASRDGQGSPNEKLFF. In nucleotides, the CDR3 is TGTGCCAGCAGGGACGGACAGGGTAGTCCTAATGAAAAACTGTTTTTT.

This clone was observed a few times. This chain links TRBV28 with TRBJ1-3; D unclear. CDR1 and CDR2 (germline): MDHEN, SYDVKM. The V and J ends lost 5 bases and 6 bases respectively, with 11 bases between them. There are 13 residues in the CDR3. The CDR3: CASSNGGENTIYF. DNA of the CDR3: TGTGCCAGCAGTAACGGCGGGGAAAACACCATATATTTT.

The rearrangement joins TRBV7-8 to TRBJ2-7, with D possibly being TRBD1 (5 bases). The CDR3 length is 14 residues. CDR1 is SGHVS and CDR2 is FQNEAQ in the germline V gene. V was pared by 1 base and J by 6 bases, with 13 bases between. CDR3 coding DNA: TGTGCCAGCAGCTTAGGTTTAAGGGGTCGCGAGCAGTACTTC. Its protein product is CASSLGLRGREQYF.

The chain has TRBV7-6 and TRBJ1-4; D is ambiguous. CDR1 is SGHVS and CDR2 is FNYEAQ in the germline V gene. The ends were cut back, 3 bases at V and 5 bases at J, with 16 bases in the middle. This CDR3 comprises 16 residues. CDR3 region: CASSLSTPPSNEKLFF. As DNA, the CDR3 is TGTGCCAGCAGCTTGAGCACCCCACCGTCGAATGAAAAACTGTTTTTT.